The clone carrying this T cell receptor (beta chain) was found many times. Germline V gene lookup returns CDR1 LNHNV and CDR2 YYDKDF (reference sequence). The CDR3 runs to 14 residues. Trimming pared 1 base from V and 2 bases from J, leaving 9 bases between. TCRdb recomputed calls from the RT-PCR reads with MiXCR, one row per CDR3 protein. The sample records about 680,000 distinct CDR3 sequences, over 12% being singletons. This receptor was taken from a female donor in good health, serving as a healthy control. Sequenced input: memory CD4+ T cells from blood. The J gene is TRBJ2-7, the V gene TRBV15, with D tentatively TRBD2 (6 bases). This chain's CDR3 is CATSRASETYEQYF. The CDR3 nucleotides are TGTGCCACCAGCAGAGCTAGCGAGACCTACGAGCAGTACTTC.